This record covers a single TCR beta chain. Its antigen is not identified. This specimen comes from a study of T cell responses to AZD1222 COVID-19 vaccine. Whole-study results and caveats: As reported, nearly half of all spike-specific TCRs target variant regions that are unmutated. It was only after the peak T cell response that any repertoires were sampled. Donors skewed white British and female; clonal diversity was possibly underestimated.

This CDR3 region has 15 residues. Germline CDR1 is SGDLS and CDR2 is YYNGEE. The germline V and J ends were trimmed by 0 bases and 4 bases, with 12 bases remaining between them. Method: immunoSEQ multiplex PCR; TCRdb's copy keeps in-frame clones and lacks some. The listing contains some 150,000 clones. The chain uses TRBV9 and TRBJ2-3; D is unresolved. Sequencing input: peripheral blood. This sequence was found in an adult in good health. CDR3 DNA: TGTGCCAGCAGCGTAGGCAGCTCCTACCCAGATACGCAGTATTTT. Translation gives CASSVGSSYPDTQYF.